Listed below are T cell receptor beta chains from one sample, sequenced in a study of blood T cell repertoires in COVID-19. TCRdb's copy holds only in-frame clones and misses some; the assay was immunoSEQ multiplex PCR. Of more than 100,000 clones in the sample, approximately 86% were seen once. The sequencing sample was made of peripheral blood. The receptor source for this set is a woman aged 45-65 years with active or convalescent COVID-19. Both conserved end residues are part of each CDR3. A D gene is named only where the DNA matches it firmly. Clone size appears in some rows only: once, few, many, or a class for an expanded clone.

J gene | V gene | CDR3 length | D gene | clone size | CDR3 protein | CDR3 DNA
TRBJ2-7 | TRBV4-1 | 19 | TRBD2 | NA | CASSPIGISGSTSKREQYF | TGCGCCAGCAGCCCAATAGGGATTAGCGGGAGTACCTCCAAGAGAGAGCAGTACTTC
TRBJ2-7 | TRBV27 | 13 | NA | NA | CASSLMGAYEQYF | TGTGCCAGCAGTTTAATGGGCGCCTACGAGCAGTACTTC
TRBJ2-1 | TRBV2 | 18 | TRBD2 | NA | CASRGGTSGSRAYNEQFF | TGTGCCAGCAGAGGAGGGACTAGCGGGAGTAGGGCCTACAATGAGCAGTTCTTC
TRBJ2-1 | TRBV7-3 | 16 | TRBD2 | NA | CASSITGREVYNEQFF | TGTGCCAGCAGCATCACGGGGCGGGAGGTTTACAATGAGCAGTTCTTC
TRBJ2-3 | TRBV2 | 16 | TRBD2 | NA | CASSEDLAGVTDTQYF | TGTGCCAGCAGTGAGGATCTAGCGGGAGTGACAGATACGCAGTATTTT
TRBJ2-3 | TRBV4-2 | 22 | TRBD2 | NA | CASSPTSRGTSGRARGTDTQYF | TGTGCCAGCAGCCCAACAAGCAGGGGGACTAGCGGGAGGGCCCGGGGCACAGATACGCAGTATTTT
TRBJ2-3 | TRBV2 | 15 | NA | NA | CASSFVRQLTDTQYF | TGTGCCAGCAGTTTCGTGAGACAGCTTACAGATACGCAGTATTTT
TRBJ2-7 | TRBV5-4 | 13 | NA | few | CASSLVAGAEQYF | TGTGCCAGCAGCTTGGTCGCGGGGGCCGAGCAGTACTTC
TRBJ1-6 | TRBV5-5 | 16 | NA | NA | CASSPTGLSKYSPLHF | TGTGCCAGCAGCCCAACAGGGTTATCTAAGTATTCACCCCTCCACTTT
TRBJ2-5 | TRBV27 | 16 | TRBD2 | NA | CASSLLGAGARETQYF | TGTGCCAGCAGTTTATTGGGAGCGGGGGCTCGGGAGACCCAGTACTTC
TRBJ2-2 | TRBV19 | 14 | NA | NA | CATRNGRNTGELFF | TGTGCCACCCGGAACGGGAGAAACACCGGGGAGCTGTTTTTT
TRBJ1-2 | TRBV27 | 13 | NA | NA | CASSLGWNYGYTF | TGTGCCAGCAGTTTAGGCTGGAACTATGGCTACACCTTC
TRBJ2-1 | TRBV4-2 | 14 | TRBD1 | NA | CASSHGQGYNEQFF | TGTGCCAGCAGCCACGGACAGGGGTACAATGAGCAGTTCTTC
TRBJ2-3 | TRBV7-6 | 14 | NA | NA | CASSLSGNTDTQYF | TGTGCCAGCAGCTTAAGCGGCAACACAGATACGCAGTATTTT
TRBJ2-7 | TRBV7-2 | 15 | NA | NA | CASSLEGGSSYEQYF | TGTGCCAGCAGCTTAGAAGGCGGAAGCTCCTACGAGCAGTACTTC
TRBJ2-3 | TRBV20-1 | 10 | NA | NA | CSATIDTQYF | TGCAGTGCTACCATAGATACGCAGTATTTT
TRBJ1-6 | TRBV7-8 | 16 | NA | NA | CASSLGTQFQGSPLHF | TGTGCCAGCAGCTTAGGGACACAATTTCAAGGTTCACCCCTCCACTTT
TRBJ2-1 | TRBV7-2 | 15 | NA | NA | CASSPRGGRYNEQFF | TGTGCCAGCAGCCCCAGAGGGGGAAGGTACAATGAGCAGTTCTTC
TRBJ1-1 | TRBV3-1/TRBV3-2 | 19 | TRBD1 | NA | CASSQDTFRGQGVNTEAFF | TGTGCCAGCAGCCAAGATACATTTAGGGGACAGGGAGTGAACACTGAAGCTTTCTTT
TRBJ2-7 | TRBV11-2 | 15 | NA | NA | CASSSRMGPSYEQYF | TGTGCCAGCAGCTCCCGAATGGGGCCATCCTACGAGCAGTACTTC
TRBJ1-3 | TRBV5-4 | 17 | TRBD1 | NA | CASSVPDRSGSGNTIYF | TGTGCCAGCAGCGTGCCGGACAGGTCGGGCTCTGGAAACACCATATATTTT
TRBJ2-2 | TRBV5-1 | 16 | TRBD2 | NA | CASSRLADTNTGELFF | TGCGCCAGCAGCCGACTAGCGGACACGAACACCGGGGAGCTGTTTTTT
TRBJ1-1 | TRBV9 | 15 | TRBD1 | NA | CASSPRQGMNTEAFF | TGTGCCAGCAGCCCCCGACAGGGGATGAACACTGAAGCTTTCTTT
TRBJ1-1 | TRBV19 | 20 | TRBD1 | NA | CAIPRLPVRDRDPMNTEAFF | TGTGCCATTCCTAGGCTCCCCGTCCGGGACAGGGATCCTATGAACACTGAAGCTTTCTTT
TRBJ2-1 | TRBV27 | 18 | TRBD2 | NA | CASSFSGRAVRLDNEQFF | TGTGCCAGCAGTTTTAGCGGGAGGGCCGTTAGACTTGACAATGAGCAGTTCTTC
TRBJ2-1 | TRBV5-4 | 11 | NA | once | CASRRKSEQFF | TGTGCCAGCAGACGTAAGAGTGAGCAGTTCTTC
TRBJ2-3 | TRBV24-1 | 11 | NA | NA | CATSRLDTQYF | TGTGCCACCAGTCGGTTAGATACGCAGTATTTT
TRBJ2-2 | TRBV5-1 | 18 | TRBD2 | NA | CASSPTSGRASGTGELFF | TGCGCCAGCAGCCCGACTAGCGGGAGGGCGAGTGGCACCGGGGAGCTGTTTTTT
TRBJ1-5 | TRBV20-1 | 12 | NA | NA | CSASGGNQPQHF | TGCAGTGCTAGTGGCGGCAATCAGCCCCAGCATTTT
TRBJ2-7 | TRBV5-8 | 15 | TRBD2 | NA | CASQITSGSRLEQYF | TGTGCCAGCCAAATAACTAGCGGGAGTAGGCTCGAGCAGTACTTC
TRBJ2-4 | TRBV4-2 | 17 | TRBD1 | NA | CASSSLTGALAKNIQYF | TGTGCCAGCAGCTCTTTGACAGGGGCGCTAGCCAAAAACATTCAGTACTTC
TRBJ1-1 | TRBV4-1 | 14 | NA | NA | CASSQDTRQGEAFF | TGCGCCAGCAGCCAAGATACGAGGCAGGGTGAAGCTTTCTTT
TRBJ2-2 | TRBV7-8 | 16 | NA | NA | CASILSRLSVTGELFF | TGTGCCAGCATACTATCCCGACTATCGGTCACCGGGGAGCTGTTTTTT
TRBJ2-7 | TRBV3-1/TRBV3-2 | 12 | NA | NA | CASSGTSYEQYF | TGTGCCAGTTCAGGAACCTCCTACGAGCAGTACTTC
TRBJ2-7 | TRBV7-6 | 14 | NA | NA | CASSLESSVGEQYF | TGTGCCAGCAGCTTAGAGTCTAGCGTGGGGGAGCAGTACTTC